This entry features one T cell receptor beta chain sequence. Its antigen is unknown. This table comes from immunoSEQ multiplex PCR, and its TCRdb copy is limited to in-frame clones, with some not included. The data show about 190,000 clones, with about 92% seen just once and over 1% held by the top ten. The ends were cut back, 6 bases at V and 4 bases at J, with 23 bases in the middle. The CDR3 sequence is 17 residues long. Germline V lookup: CDR1 SGHRS, CDR2 YFSETQ. This record comes from a study of T cell responses to AZD1222 COVID-19 vaccine. The study's findings and limits: Mapped onto spike, vaccine-associated CD4 TCRs spanned it and were dominant at 160-218 and 743-854. Elevations in Spike-specific TCR breadth and depth followed administration of two AZD1222 doses. Nearly half of spike-specific TCRs reportedly target variant regions that are unmutated in the B.1.351 and B.1.1.7 variants.

The sequence was collected from an adult in good health. This material consisted of peripheral blood, taken on day 0 of AZD1222 vaccination. This chain joins TRBV5-1 and TRBJ1-3, with D maybe TRBD1 (6 bases). The CDR3 is CASTTGGQGGTGNTIYF. The CDR3, as DNA: TGCGCCAGCACCACCGGGGGGCAGGGAGGTACCGGAAACACCATATATTTT.